This T cell receptor (beta chain) is drawn from a study of shared clonotypes between healthy human individuals (TCRdb year 2020). About the study as a whole: Three men and a couple of women, aged 18 to 49 years, made up the cohort. For each donor, CD4 naive and CD4 memory were each given three plates, CD8 naive was given two plates, and CD8 memory was given one plate. The study deeply sequenced blood TCR repertoires of about 5 healthy adults to estimate repertoire size and the extent of clonotype sharing between individuals. Different laboratories and diverse techniques were used to prepare libraries and sequence TCR repertoires, to increase sequencing depth and limit assay-specific biases. Between about 0.85 and 8.9 billion PBMCs per donor were obtained by leukapheresis. Study-wide findings and limitations: Naive subsets generally had larger estimated clonotype richness than memory subsets did. Across four donors, around 5.4% of naive CD4, roughly 3.5% of naive CD8, 2.3% of memory CD4, and about 0.4% of memory CD8 clonotypes were shared. Compared with non-shared clonotypes, clonotypes shared by all four sorted-subset donors had higher generation probabilities. Because the study included a small number of donors, the genetic and exposure-history diversity represented was limited. Sampling was restricted to blood, and TCR repertoires in tissue are likely to differ from TCR repertoires in blood. Even with the large sequencing depth, rarefaction of the sorted-subset datasets indicated that sequencing was incomplete. Based on pairwise subsampling, the degree of clonotype sharing among donors was expected to be affected by sequencing depth.

CD8 naive samples consisted of CD45RO-negative cells that were positively selected for CCR7, yielding a CD45RA+CCR7+ population without TemRA cells. The donors were healthy, HIV-negative adults who had no recently reported acute infections or vaccinations. All donors were Caucasian adults living in Nashville, Tennessee, USA. After blood collection by leukapheresis, PBMCs were isolated using Ficoll-Histopaque density gradient centrifugation and then cryopreserved in the vapor phase of liquid nitrogen. Analytical flow cytometry was used to check the purity and quantity of each magnetically sorted T cell population. Genomic DNA was isolated from every sorted fraction and measured by UV absorbance on a Nanodrop 2000c. This clone has a single count. What this receptor recognizes is not known. Base qualities are not provided; no much larger clone lies one nucleotide away. A distance of 10 bases separates the germline ends of V and J, which lose 3 bases and 2 bases respectively. For CDR1 and CDR2, the germline V gene lists MDHEN and SYDVKM. Inclusive of the bounding cysteine and phenylalanine, the CDR3 is 15 residues long. Only the CDR3 DNA stays, 45 bases, in frame from base 1.

Using the deep immunoSEQ assay, TCR CDR3 regions were amplified from genomic DNA by multiplex PCR. Extracted genomic DNA from each cell subset was distributed evenly across all wells of several immunoSEQ 96-well plates, and each plate was treated as a replicate. Each replicate PCR for sorted subsets received about 210 ng genomic DNA, equal to about 30,000 T cell genomes. Purified libraries were quantified with a Qubit 3.0 fluorometer, sized on a Bioanalyzer 2100, and re-quantified with the KAPA Library Quantification kit. A separate single-read 150-cycle Illumina NextSeq 550 flow cell was used to sequence each immunoSEQ 96-well plate. The original methods were these. Because the immunoSEQ output included only junctional sequences and no quality scores, the filtering could not be the same as the filtering used for full-length reads. To assign V/J genes and CDR3, sequences were annotated against IMGT germline references using PyIR, a Python wrapper for IgBLAST v1.9. Reads were removed for weak V/J assignments (E-value above 1e-6), missing CDR3, stop codons, out-of-frame junctions, or ambiguous translated residues. V3J clonotypes were defined as sequences sharing an identical inferred V gene, J gene, and CDR3 amino acid sequence. The percentage overlap between two repertoires was calculated by dividing the number of shared unique clonotypes by the size of the smaller repertoire. Repertoire richness was assessed with RTK rarefaction, the Chao1 estimator, and Recon v2.1 estimates of unobserved clonotypes. For all TCRbeta clonotypes obtained by the gDNA method from a handful of donors, generation probabilities were computed with OLGA. TCRdb took over this immuneACCESS table, retaining in-frame rearrangements with V and J assigned. Such tables are incomplete; in checked studies, under half of the missing clones stem from an unresolved V gene, and the remainder is unexplained. The V and J calls and clone size were taken over from that table, and D and trimming were inferred from the DNA. Within this sample are approximately 600,000 clones, with approximately 95% of them counted one time only. Jointly, the top ten make up approximately 0.11% of the sample.

The rearrangement combines TRBV28 with TRBJ1-4, with the D gene not clear enough to name. This TCR was sampled from a woman younger than 45 in good health. Material for sequencing was naive CD8+ T cells sorted from blood. The sample's cell subset or site label, in plain terms: CD45RA+CCR7+. For the CDR3, the sequence is CASSLERMTNEKLFF. The base sequence is TGTGCCAGCAGTTTGGAGCGGATGACTAATGAAAAACTGTTTTTT.